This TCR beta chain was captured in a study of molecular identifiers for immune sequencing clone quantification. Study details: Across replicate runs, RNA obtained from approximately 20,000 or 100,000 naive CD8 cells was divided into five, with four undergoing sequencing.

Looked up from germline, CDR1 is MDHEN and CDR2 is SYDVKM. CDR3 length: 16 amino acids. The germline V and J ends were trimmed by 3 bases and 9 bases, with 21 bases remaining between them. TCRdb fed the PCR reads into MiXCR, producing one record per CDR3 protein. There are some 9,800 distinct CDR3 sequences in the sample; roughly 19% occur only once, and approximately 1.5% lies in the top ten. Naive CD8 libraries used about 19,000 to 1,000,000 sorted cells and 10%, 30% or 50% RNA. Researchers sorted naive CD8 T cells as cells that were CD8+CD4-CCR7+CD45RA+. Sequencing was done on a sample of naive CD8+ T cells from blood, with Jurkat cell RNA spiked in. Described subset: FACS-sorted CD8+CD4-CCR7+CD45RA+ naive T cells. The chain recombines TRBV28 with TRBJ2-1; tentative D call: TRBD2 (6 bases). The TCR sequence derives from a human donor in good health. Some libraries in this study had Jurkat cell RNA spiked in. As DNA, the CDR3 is TGTGCCAGCAGTTTCCCCATCGGAGGGGTGGACACTGAGCAGTTCTTC. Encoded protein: CASSFPIGGVDTEQFF.